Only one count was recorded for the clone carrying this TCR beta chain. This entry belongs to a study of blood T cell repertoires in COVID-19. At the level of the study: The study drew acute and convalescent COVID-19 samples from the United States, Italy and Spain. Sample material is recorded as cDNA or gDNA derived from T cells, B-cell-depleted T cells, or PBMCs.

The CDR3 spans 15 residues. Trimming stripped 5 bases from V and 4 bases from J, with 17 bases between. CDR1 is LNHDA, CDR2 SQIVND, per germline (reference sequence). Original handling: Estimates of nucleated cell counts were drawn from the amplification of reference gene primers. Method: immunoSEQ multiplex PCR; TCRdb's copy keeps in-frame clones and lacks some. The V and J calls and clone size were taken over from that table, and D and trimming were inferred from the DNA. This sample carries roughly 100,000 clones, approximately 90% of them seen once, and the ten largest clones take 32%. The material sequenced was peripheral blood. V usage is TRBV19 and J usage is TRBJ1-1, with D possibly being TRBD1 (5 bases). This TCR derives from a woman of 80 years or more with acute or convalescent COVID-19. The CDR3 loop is CASSWVMGRGTEAFF. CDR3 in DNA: TGTGCCAGTAGTTGGGTAATGGGGCGAGGCACTGAAGCTTTCTTT.